This entry lists 6 T cell receptor beta chains sequenced from one sample in a study of lymphopenia after photon versus proton radiotherapy. Sequencing was performed with immunoSEQ multiplex PCR; in TCRdb, only in-frame clones are kept and a portion is missing. Of fewer than 65,000 clones listed, approximately 84% were seen once; the top ten hold about 2%. The sample in question was peripheral blood, obtained from a patient treated with photon-based radiotherapy. The receptors originated from a man aged 35-49 years with gastric cancer.

This chain links TRBV4-3 with TRBJ2-3; D is ambiguous. V shed 1 base and J shed 4 bases, with 15 bases lying between them. Germline CDR1 and CDR2: LGHNA and YSLEER. The CDR3 covers 16 residues. The CDR3 DNA reads TGCGCCAGCAGCCAAGCGGCCGGTTTTTCATCAGATACGCAGTATTTT. It yields the protein CASSQAAGFSSDTQYF.

CDR3 DNA: TGTGCCAGCAGTCAAAATGCTGGCAGGGCGAGCAATCAGCCCCAGCATTTT. It specifies CASSQNAGRASNQPQHF. The chain joins TRBV11-2 to TRBJ1-5; possibly TRBD1 for D (5 bases). Germline CDR1 and CDR2: SGHAT and FQNNGV. V dropped 6 bases and J dropped 1 base, with 19 bases sitting between them. This CDR3 has 17 residues.

This clone is a singleton in its sample. The chain combines TRBV7-9 with TRBJ2-5; no clear D gene. The germline V gene encodes CDR1 SEHNR and CDR2 FQNEAQ (reference sequence). V lost 1 base, J lost 3 bases, and 9 bases lay in between. The CDR3 spans 14 residues. The DNA for the CDR3 is TGTGCCAGCAGCTTAGGGTGGGCAGAAGAGACCCAGTACTTC. Translated, it gives CASSLGWAEETQYF.

J is TRBJ2-2 and V is TRBV5-1; TRBD1 agrees at 7 bases. Germline trimming cut 4 bases from V and 1 base from J; bases unmatched to any gene: 1. This CDR3 region has 14 residues. Germline values: CDR1 SGHRS, CDR2 YFSETQ. The DNA for the CDR3 is TGCGCCAGCAGCAGGACAGGGAACACCGGGGAGCTGTTTTTT. Amino acid sequence: CASSRTGNTGELFF.

V and J are TRBV5-8 and TRBJ1-2; 9 bases line up with TRBD1. With 4 bases clipped from V and 4 bases from J, the junction kept 5 bases outside the gene matches. From germline, CDR1 is SGHTS and CDR2 YDEGEE. The CDR3 spans 14 residues. The CDR3, as DNA: TGTGCCAGCAGCCCCGGGGACAGGGTCTATGGCTACACCTTC. It encodes CASSPGDRVYGYTF.

The CDR3 bases are TGTGCCAGCAGCTTATCCCCGAGCGTCCGGACGAGTGGAACTAACACTGAAGCTTTCTTT. Amino acid sequence: CASSLSPSVRTSGTNTEAFF. This chain connects TRBV7-6 to TRBJ1-1; D unclear. Germline CDR1 reads SGHVS; CDR2 reads FNYEAQ. The length of the CDR3 is 20 residues. The ends were cut back, 2 bases at V and 2 bases at J, with 27 bases in the middle.